The 12 T cell receptor beta chains in this list originate from one sample, sequenced in a study of cytomegalovirus exposure and HLA in healthy donors. This PCR relied on a set of 60 Vbeta primers and 13 Jbeta primers. Sequenced by immunoSEQ multiplex PCR; TCRdb stores in-frame clones only, minus some. There are about 180,000 clones in the sample; around 79% occur only once, and under 8% lies in the top ten. Sequencing was performed on PBMCs. These receptors originate from a man aged 40-49 years in good health and CMV-seropositive.

The chain employs TRBV4-1 and TRBJ2-7, with TRBD2 identical over 7 bases. This CDR3 is 18 amino acids long. The V segment lost 3 bases and the J segment 1 base; nucleotides outside the gene matches: 15. Germline V CDR1 and CDR2: MGHRA, YSYEKL. CDR3 bases: TGCGCCAGCAGCCACGGAACGGGGGGTTCCCTTTCGTCCTACGAGCAGTACTTC. Translation gives CASSHGTGGSLSSYEQYF.

The table lists this clone with a few counts. The chain couples TRBV27 to TRBJ1-3, with TRBD1 as a possible D gene (6 bases). This CDR3 spans 16 amino acids. The V gene's germline CDR1 is MNHEY and CDR2 SMNVEV (reference sequence). V was trimmed by 5 bases and J by 0 bases, leaving 14 bases between them. CDR3 nucleotides: TGTGCCAGCAGTACCGACAGGAGCAGCTCTGGAAACACCATATATTTT. The encoded protein is CASSTDRSSSGNTIYF.

Comment on this clone: Within the sample, other DNA sequences also encode this same CDR3. V usage is TRBV5-1 and J usage is TRBJ2-2; TRBD1 matches at 7 bases. The CDR3 runs 15 residues. After removal of 4 bases from V and 0 bases from J, the junction contained 3 bases not matched to a gene. Germline CDR1 SGHRS, CDR2 YFSETQ. CDR3 bases: TGCGCCAGCAGCGCTGACAGGGCGAACACCGGGGAGCTGTTTTTT. It codes for CASSADRANTGELFF.

The chain links TRBV18 to TRBJ2-7; TRBD2 aligns across 7 bases. Germline CDR1 and CDR2: KGHSH and LQKENI. V gave up 3 bases and J gave up 3 bases; unmatched junction bases: 8. The CDR3 extends over 15 amino acids. This CDR3 is CASSPGLGTDYEQYF. DNA of the CDR3: TGTGCCAGCTCACCCGGACTAGGGACCGACTACGAGCAGTACTTC.

This clone has at least ten counts. The V call is TRBV29-1, the J call TRBJ1-2; D unclear. CDR1 SQVTM and CDR2 ANQGSEA come from the germline V gene. There are 13 residues in the CDR3. Trimming shortened V by 3 bases and J by 2 bases, and 10 bases separated the two germline ends. The CDR3 coding sequence is TGCAGCGTTGACTCGGGAAGGAACTATGGCTACACCTTC. Translated, it gives CSVDSGRNYGYTF. The complete variable domain, with remaining parts taken from reference TRBV29-1 and TRBJ1-2, reads SAVISQKPSRDICQRGTSLTIQCQVDSQVTMMFWYRQQPGQSLTLIATANQGSEATYESGFVIDKFPISRPNLTFSTLTVSNMSPEDSSIYLCSVDSGRNYGYTFGSGTRLTVV.

This clone was found a few times. The chain combines TRBV5-5 with TRBJ1-1, with D possibly TRBD1 on 6 matching bases. The CDR3 is 14 amino acids. From germline, CDR1 is SGHKS and CDR2 YYEKEE (reference sequence). V was trimmed by 4 bases and J by 5 bases, leaving 15 bases between them. CDR3 nucleotide sequence: TGTGCCAGCAGCACCTACAGGGATAGGACTGAAGCTTTCTTT. This codes for CASSTYRDRTEAFF.

This clone was seen a single time. V and J are TRBV5-1 and TRBJ2-5; 7 nucleotides match TRBD1. V gave up 4 bases and J gave up 1 base; unmatched junction bases: 4. Germline CDR1 reads SGHRS; CDR2 reads YFSETQ. This CDR3 is built from 14 residues. CDR3 protein: CASSPGTAQETQYF. The CDR3 DNA sequence: TGCGCCAGCAGCCCCGGGACAGCCCAAGAGACCCAGTACTTC.

The chain has TRBV27 and TRBJ2-7; D gene unclear. CDR3 length: 13 residues. Germline V gives CDR1 MNHEY, CDR2 SMNVEV (reference sequence). Deletions cut 0 bases from V and 3 bases from J, with 6 bases between. The CDR3 reads CASSLSPVYEQYF. Here the CDR3 DNA reads TGTGCCAGCAGTTTATCCCCGGTCTACGAGCAGTACTTC.

This sequence joins TRBV7-3 and TRBJ2-5, with a weak D call TRBD1 (6 bases). Germline V gives CDR1 SGHTA, CDR2 FQGTGA. This CDR3 spans 16 amino acids. The V end was cut by 0 bases, the J end by 5 bases, with 16 bases between. The CDR3 sequence is CASSLTSGVPGETQYF. As DNA, the CDR3 is TGTGCCAGCAGCTTAACTTCAGGGGTTCCGGGGGAGACCCAGTACTTC.

The gene calls are TRBV28 and TRBJ1-1; 8 bases are shared with TRBD1. Germline trimming cut 5 bases from V and 5 bases from J; bases unmatched to any gene: 10. Germline lookup yields CDR1 MDHEN and CDR2 SYDVKM. This CDR3 has 15 amino acids. The CDR3 region is CASSPPSGGRTEAFF. The DNA of the CDR3 is TGTGCCAGCAGTCCCCCATCAGGGGGCAGGACTGAAGCTTTCTTT. Full variable domain (outside the CDR3, taken from reference TRBV28 and TRBJ1-1): DVKVTQSSRYLVKRTGEKVFLECVQDMDHENMFWYRQDPGLGLRLIYFSYDVKMKEKGDIPEGYSVSREKKERFSLILESASTNQTSMYLCASSPPSGGRTEAFFGQGTRLTVV.

The rearrangement links TRBV7-9 to TRBJ2-7; 7 nucleotides line up with TRBD1. The CDR3 length is 14 residues. Germline trimming cut 5 bases from V and 0 bases from J; bases unmatched to any gene: 4. In germline, CDR1 is SEHNR, CDR2 FQNEAQ (reference sequence). CDR3 in amino acids: CASSRRDSSYEQYF. The CDR3 coding sequence is TGTGCCAGCAGCCGTCGGGACAGCTCCTACGAGCAGTACTTC.

V gene TRBV5-1 combines with J gene TRBJ1-1; D is perhaps TRBD1 (5 bases). This CDR3 is built from 19 residues. V shed 4 bases and J shed 4 bases, with 29 bases lying between them. CDR1 is SGHRS, CDR2 YFSETQ, per germline. CDR3 nucleotides: TGCGCCAGCAGCGTTCGCCGGAGGGGCGAGGAACATCGCGGCACTGAAGCTTTCTTT. It codes for CASSVRRRGEEHRGTEAFF.